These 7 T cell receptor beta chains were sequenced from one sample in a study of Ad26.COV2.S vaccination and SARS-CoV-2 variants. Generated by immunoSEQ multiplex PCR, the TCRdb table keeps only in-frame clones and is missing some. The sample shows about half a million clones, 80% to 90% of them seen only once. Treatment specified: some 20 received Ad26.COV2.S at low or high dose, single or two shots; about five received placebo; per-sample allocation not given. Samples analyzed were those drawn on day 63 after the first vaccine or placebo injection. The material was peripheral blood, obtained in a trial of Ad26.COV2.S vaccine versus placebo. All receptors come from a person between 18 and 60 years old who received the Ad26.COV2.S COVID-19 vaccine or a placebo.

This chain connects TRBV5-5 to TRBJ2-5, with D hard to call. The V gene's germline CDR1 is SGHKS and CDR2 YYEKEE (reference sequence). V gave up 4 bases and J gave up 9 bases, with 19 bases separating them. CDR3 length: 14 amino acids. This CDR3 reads CASSLWSLWFPQYF. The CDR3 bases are TGTGCCAGCAGCCTATGGTCCCTGTGGTTCCCCCAGTACTTC.

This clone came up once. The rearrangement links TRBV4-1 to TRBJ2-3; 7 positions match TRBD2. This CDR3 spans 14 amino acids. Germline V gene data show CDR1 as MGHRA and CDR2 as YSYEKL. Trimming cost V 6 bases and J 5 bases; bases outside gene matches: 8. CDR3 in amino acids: CASSRGAGEDTQYF. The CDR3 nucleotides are TGCGCCAGCAGTCGCGGTGCGGGGGAAGATACGCAGTATTTT.

The CDR3 region is CASSLGTGTWNEQFF. The DNA for the CDR3 is TGTGCCAGCAGCTTAGGGACCGGGACCTGGAATGAGCAGTTCTTC. This chain joins TRBV13 and TRBJ2-1, with D perhaps matching TRBD1 or TRBD2 (5 bases each). Germline V CDR1 and CDR2: PRHDT, FYEKMQ (reference sequence). The CDR3 runs 15 residues. The germline V and J ends were trimmed by 0 bases and 7 bases, with 13 bases remaining between them.

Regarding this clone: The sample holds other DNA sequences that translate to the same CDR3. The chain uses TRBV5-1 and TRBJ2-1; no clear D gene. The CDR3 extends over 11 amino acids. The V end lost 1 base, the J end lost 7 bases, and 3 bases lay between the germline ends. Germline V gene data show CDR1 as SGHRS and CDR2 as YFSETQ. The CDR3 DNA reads TGCGCCAGCAGCTTGAGGAATGAGCAGTTCTTC. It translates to CASSLRNEQFF.

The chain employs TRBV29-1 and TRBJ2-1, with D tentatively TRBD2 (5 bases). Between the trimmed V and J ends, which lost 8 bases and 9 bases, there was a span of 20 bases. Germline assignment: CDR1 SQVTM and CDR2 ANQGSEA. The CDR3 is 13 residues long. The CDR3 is CSPGGLMDGEQFF. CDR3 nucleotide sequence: TGCAGCCCTGGAGGACTGATGGATGGTGAGCAGTTCTTC.

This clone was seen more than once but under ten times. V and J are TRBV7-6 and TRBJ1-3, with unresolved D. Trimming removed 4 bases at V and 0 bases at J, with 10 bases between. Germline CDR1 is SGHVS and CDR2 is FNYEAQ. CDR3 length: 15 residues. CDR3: CASSSGPLSGNTIYF. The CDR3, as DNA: TGTGCCAGCAGCTCAGGACCGCTCTCTGGAAACACCATATATTTT. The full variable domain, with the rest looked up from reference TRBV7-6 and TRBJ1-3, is GAGVSQSPRYKVTKRGQDVALRCDPISGHVSLYWYRQALGQGPEFLTYFNYEAQQDKSGLPNDRFSAERPEGSISTLTIQRTEQRDSAMYRCASSSGPLSGNTIYFGEGSWLTVV.

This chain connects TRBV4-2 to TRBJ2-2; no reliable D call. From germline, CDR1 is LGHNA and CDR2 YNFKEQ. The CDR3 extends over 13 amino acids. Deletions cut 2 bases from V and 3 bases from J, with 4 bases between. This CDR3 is CASSQTYTGELFF. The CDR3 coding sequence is TGTGCCAGCAGCCAAACCTACACCGGGGAGCTGTTTTTT.